This is a list of T cell receptor beta chains from one sample in a study of T cell repertoires in cytomegalovirus infection. One entry per CDR3 protein, called by TCRdb with MiXCR from the reads. The sample has around 740,000 distinct CDR3 sequences; less than 40% are singletons. Material for sequencing was PBMCs. These receptors were obtained from a human donor in good health (CMV status not recorded). Some clones in this sample may be carry-over from other donors' samples. Both conserved end residues are part of each CDR3. Fields, in order: clone size, J gene, V gene, D gene, CDR3 DNA, CDR3 protein. A D gene is named only where the DNA matches it firmly. Rows give clone size only sometimes, using once, few, many, or a class for an expanded clone.

few,TRBJ2-4,TRBV6-1,-,TGTGCCAGCAGCAACTATCAGGGGGGCATTCAGTACTTC,CASSNYQGGIQYF
once,TRBJ2-7,TRBV11-2,-,TGTGCCAGCAGCTCTTCCGGGACCGTCAGCTCCTACGAGCAGTACTTC,CASSSSGTVSSYEQYF
few,TRBJ2-1,TRBV12-3/TRBV12-4,TRBD1,TGTGCCAGCAGTCCTCCAGGGGGAGTCTACAATGAGCAGTTCTTC,CASSPPGGVYNEQFF
-,TRBJ2-7,TRBV20-1,-,TGCAGTGCTAGAGATTTAGTTGGCTTCACCTACGAGCAGTACTTC,CSARDLVGFTYEQYF
-,TRBJ2-7,TRBV20-1,TRBD2,TGCAGTGCTAGAGCTTGGACTAGCGTCTCATACGAGCAGTACTTC,CSARAWTSVSYEQYF
-,TRBJ2-4,TRBV5-1,TRBD2,TGCGCCAGCAGGCTGAGCCCCAGCGGGGGTAAAAACATTCAGTACTTC,CASRLSPSGGKNIQYF
few,TRBJ2-5,TRBV7-2,TRBD2,TGTGCCAGCAAGAAAAGGGGTGGCGGGAGTGCACAAGAGACCCAGTACTTC,CASKKRGGGSAQETQYF
few,TRBJ2-3,TRBV9,TRBD2,TGTGCCAGCAGCCTTAGCGGGGGACCTAGCACAGATACGCAGTATTTT,CASSLSGGPSTDTQYF
-,TRBJ2-6,TRBV7-6,TRBD1,TGTGCCAGCAGCCCGTCTGTGGACAGGGATTCTCTCTGGGCCACCGTCCTGACTTTC,CASSPSVDRDSLWATVLTF
-,TRBJ2-2,TRBV10-3,-,TGTGCCATCAGTGAGGTAAACACCGGGGAGCTGTTTTTT,CAISEVNTGELFF
-,TRBJ1-2,TRBV6-8,TRBD1,TGTGCCAGCAGAGGACAGGAGGTCTATGGCTACACCTTC,CASRGQEVYGYTF
few,TRBJ1-1,TRBV7-6,-,TGTGCCAGCAGCTTAGAAGATGGAGTGAACACTGAAGCTTTCTTT,CASSLEDGVNTEAFF
-,TRBJ2-1,TRBV12-3/TRBV12-4,TRBD2,TGTGCCAGCATTGTTGTCGGACTAGCGGACAATGAGCAGTTCTTC,CASIVVGLADNEQFF
many,TRBJ2-7,TRBV7-2,TRBD1,TGTGCCAGCAGCCCCCGGACAGGGGGCTTTGGCGAGCAGTACTTC,CASSPRTGGFGEQYF
-,TRBJ1-3,TRBV10-3,-,TGTGCCATCAGTCAGCAGGGGACTAGAAACACCATATATTTT,CAISQQGTRNTIYF
-,TRBJ1-4,TRBV3-1,-,TGTGCCAGCAGCCCCGAAGTCGGGGAATCTAATGAAAAACTGTTTTTT,CASSPEVGESNEKLFF
-,TRBJ2-1,TRBV19,TRBD2,TGTGCCAGTAGAGGACTAGCGGGTAGCTCCTACAATGAGCAGTTCTTC,CASRGLAGSSYNEQFF
many,TRBJ2-3,TRBV19,TRBD2,TGTGCCAGTAGTATCCGACTAGCTATGTTTCCAGATACGCAGTATTTT,CASSIRLAMFPDTQYF
many,TRBJ2-3,TRBV11-2,TRBD2,TGTGCCAGCAGCCCAAGGACTAGCGGGGGGGAAGTGGCAGATACGCAGTATTTT,CASSPRTSGGEVADTQYF
-,TRBJ1-3,TRBV4-1,-,TGTGCCAGCAGCCAAGCAGGGGACACTGGAAACACCATATATTTT,CASSQAGDTGNTIYF
few,TRBJ1-1,TRBV6-1,-,TGTGCCAGCAGAAGGGTACAGAGTATGAACACTGAAGCTTTCTTT,CASRRVQSMNTEAFF
-,TRBJ1-1,TRBV10-3,-,TGTGCCATCAGTGAGTCGATCGGCCGGATGAACACTGAAGCTTTCTTT,CAISESIGRMNTEAFF
-,TRBJ1-1,TRBV2,TRBD1,TGTGCCAGTAAAGAAATCGGCAGGGGGCGAAGCACTGAAGCTTTCTTT,CASKEIGRGRSTEAFF
-,TRBJ2-3,TRBV29-1,-,TGCAGCGTTGAGGCCGGCACAGATACGCAGTATTTT,CSVEAGTDTQYF
few,TRBJ2-2,TRBV11-3,-,TGTGCCAGCAGCTTAGCGGGGGGCCACACCGGGGAGCTGTTTTTT,CASSLAGGHTGELFF
few,TRBJ2-7,TRBV10-3,-,TGTGCCATCAGTGAGTCGAAGGGGGCTAGCGGGCTGAACGAGCAGTACTTC,CAISESKGASGLNEQYF
many,TRBJ1-1,TRBV28,-,TGTGCCAGCAGCCCTACAGGGAGCACTGAAGCTTTCTTT,CASSPTGSTEAFF
few,TRBJ1-1,TRBV5-6,-,TGTGCCAGCAGCTTGGCCCGGTTGGGAGTAAACACTGAAGCTTTCTTT,CASSLARLGVNTEAFF
few,TRBJ1-4,TRBV27,-,TGTGCCAGCAGTCCCCGTTCCGCCTATGAAAAACTGTTTTTT,CASSPRSAYEKLFF
-,TRBJ2-3,TRBV4-1,-,TGTGCCAGCAGCCAACTAGGGACCTCCTCCACAGATACGCAGTATTTT,CASSQLGTSSTDTQYF
-,TRBJ1-5,TRBV3-1,-,TGTGCCAGCAGCCAAGCCGAGAATCAGCCCCAGCATTTT,CASSQAENQPQHF
-,TRBJ2-3,TRBV7-3,-,TGTGCCAGCAGCTTAAGTCGGGGAACCACAGATACGCAGTATTTT,CASSLSRGTTDTQYF
-,TRBJ2-7,TRBV7-8,-,TGTGCCAGCAGCTTACGAGGTATCGAGCAGTACTTC,CASSLRGIEQYF
-,TRBJ1-2,TRBV7-4,-,TGTGCCAGCAGCCCGCCGGGTGGTGGCTACACCTTC,CASSPPGGGYTF
few,TRBJ2-3,TRBV7-6,TRBD2,TGTGCCAGCAGCCCCGGGACTAGCGGTCTCGGGGATACGCAGTATTTT,CASSPGTSGLGDTQYF
-,TRBJ1-2,TRBV19,TRBD1,TGTGCCAGTAGTACCGGACAGGGCTATGGCTACACCTTC,CASSTGQGYGYTF
-,TRBJ1-2,TRBV9,-,TGTGCCAGCAGCGCGGGACCGACTAACTATGGCTACACCTTC,CASSAGPTNYGYTF
few,TRBJ1-5,TRBV15,-,TGTGCCACCAGCAGAGATTTTGTGGGAAATCAGCCCCAGCATTTT,CATSRDFVGNQPQHF
-,TRBJ1-5,TRBV7-2,-,TGTGCCAGCAGGGCCGGGGGAGGACCTAGCAATCAGCCCCAGCATTTT,CASRAGGGPSNQPQHF
-,TRBJ2-7,TRBV20-1,-,TGCAGTGCTGTCCCGGACACAAACCACGAGCAGTACTTC,CSAVPDTNHEQYF
few,TRBJ2-3,TRBV28,TRBD1,TGTGCCAGCAGTCCCACAGGACAGGAGGTTTTAGCAAGAACGCAGTATTTT,CASSPTGQEVLARTQYF
few,TRBJ1-3,TRBV12-3/TRBV12-4,-,TGTGCCAGCAGTTTCGGTGGGGCTACTGGAAACACCATATATTTT,CASSFGGATGNTIYF
-,TRBJ1-6,TRBV4-1,-,TGCGCCAGCAGCCCCCGGTTCGGCGACCTAGGACAGAATAATTCACCCCTCCACTTT,CASSPRFGDLGQNNSPLHF
-,TRBJ1-4,TRBV2,TRBD1,TGTGCCAGCACCGCAACCGACAGGGCTAATGAAAAACTGTTTTTT,CASTATDRANEKLFF
medium-sized,TRBJ2-7,TRBV28,-,TGTGCCAGCAGCTCCTCCTACGAGCAGTACTTC,CASSSSYEQYF
few,TRBJ1-5,TRBV28,-,TGTGCCAGCAGCAATCGTTACAATCAGCCCCAGCATTTT,CASSNRYNQPQHF
few,TRBJ1-1,TRBV6-2/TRBV6-3,-,TGTGCCAGCAGTTACTCAGCCGGGGGTGGTGTTACTGAAGCTTTCTTT,CASSYSAGGGVTEAFF
-,TRBJ1-1,TRBV28,TRBD1,TGTGCCAGCAGAGATCGAGGGACAGGGGGGAGTGGGTCGGCGACTTTCTTT,CASRDRGTGGSGSATFF
-,TRBJ2-3,TRBV6-1,TRBD1,TGTGCCAGCAGTGTATTTGTGGGACAGGGGAGGAATACGCAGTATTTT,CASSVFVGQGRNTQYF
-,TRBJ1-2,TRBV6-1,-,TGTGCCAGCACCCCATCCCCAGGGGCCCTCTATGGCTACACCTTC,CASTPSPGALYGYTF
few,TRBJ2-7,TRBV6-1,-,TGTGCCAGTTCGGGCAGGGCGCCATCCTACGAGCAGTACTTC,CASSGRAPSYEQYF
-,TRBJ2-7,TRBV7-2,-,TGTGCCAGCAGATTAGAGGAGACCTACGAGCAGTACTTC,CASRLEETYEQYF
-,TRBJ2-7,TRBV11-3,TRBD1,TGTGCCAGCAGCTTAGGGGGACAGGGGGCTTCGCAGTACTTC,CASSLGGQGASQYF